Following are 26 T cell receptor beta chains from one sample sequenced in a study of a mutant IDH1 vaccine in newly diagnosed glioma. Their antigens remain unidentified. Here immunoSEQ multiplex PCR was the method, and the copy in TCRdb shows in-frame clones only, minus some. The sample contains tens of thousands of clones, about 71% of which appear only once. The time point denotes: week 47, end of study. A single vaccine dose contained 300 ug of mutant IDH1 20-mer peptide, and topical imiquimod was used with it. The sample here was PBMCs, taken from a glioma patient whose treatment included an IDH1 peptide vaccine. All receptors come from a man aged 50-60 years with glioma.

This chain links TRBV29-1 with TRBJ1-5; perhaps TRBD1 as D (5 bases). Germline V gene sequence: CDR1 SQVTM, CDR2 ANQGSEA. The V end was cut by 6 bases, the J end by 4 bases, with 7 bases between. The CDR3 contains 11 residues. CDR3 protein: CSVGGNQPQHF. The CDR3 DNA reads as TGCAGCGTGGGGGGGAATCAGCCCCAGCATTTT.

The chain has TRBV29-1 and TRBJ1-1, with 7 bases matching TRBD1. This CDR3 is 14 amino acids long. Germline V gives CDR1 SQVTM, CDR2 ANQGSEA. The V segment lost 5 bases and the J segment 8 bases; nucleotides outside the gene matches: 14. The DNA for the CDR3 is TGCAGCGTTCTGCGTAACCGGGACAGCTCGGAAGCTTTCTTT. Translation gives CSVLRNRDSSEAFF.

The V and J genes are TRBV4-1 and TRBJ1-1; possible D gene TRBD1, 6 bases. The V end was cut by 0 bases, the J end by 5 bases, with 10 bases between. The germline CDR1 and CDR2 sequences are MGHRA and YSYEKL. CDR3 length: 14 residues. CDR3 in DNA: TGCGCCAGCAGCCAAGAAGTCAGGGGTACTGAAGCTTTCTTT. This encodes CASSQEVRGTEAFF.

This clone was counted a single time. J is TRBJ2-1 and V is TRBV4-3; D is unclear. From germline, CDR1 is LGHNA and CDR2 YSLEER. The CDR3 consists of 13 residues. V lost 3 bases to trimming and J lost 9 bases, with 12 bases between them. In DNA form, the CDR3 reads TGCGCCAGCAGCCACGGGCTGATAGGTGAGCAGTTCTTC. Residues: CASSHGLIGEQFF.

J is TRBJ2-1 and V is TRBV29-1; maybe TRBD2 (5 bases). The CDR3 contains 11 residues. CDR1 is SQVTM, CDR2 ANQGSEA, per germline. V was pared by 7 bases and J by 9 bases, with 13 bases between. CDR3 bases: TGCAGCGGAGGGTCAAAGGGTGAGCAGTTCTTC. Translating gives CSGGSKGEQFF.

The rearrangement links TRBV7-9 to TRBJ2-5; the D is unclear. With 6 bases removed from V and 3 bases from J, the gap between germline ends came to 17 bases. This CDR3 comprises 15 residues. CDR1 SEHNR and CDR2 FQNEAQ come from the germline V gene (reference sequence). The CDR3 reads CASSLDAAREETQYF. Written as DNA, the CDR3 is TGTGCCAGCAGTCTGGACGCGGCACGGGAAGAGACCCAGTACTTC. Based on the CDR3 plus reference TRBV7-9 and TRBJ2-5, the full variable domain is DTGVSQNPRHKITKRGQNVTFRCDPISEHNRLYWYRQTLGQGPEFLTYFQNEAQLEKSRLLSDRFSAERPKGSFSTLEIQRTEQGDSAMYLCASSLDAAREETQYFGPGTRLLVL.

This clone was observed a few times. The chain couples TRBV28 to TRBJ1-2; 8 bases line up with TRBD1. Per the germline V gene, CDR1 is MDHEN and CDR2 is SYDVKM. Trimming cost V 5 bases and J 7 bases; bases outside gene matches: 15. The CDR3 is 16 residues long. The DNA of the CDR3 is TGTGCCAGCAGTCCAGAGACGGACAGGGCGGTAGGTGGCTACACCTTC. The encoded protein is CASSPETDRAVGGYTF.

The CDR3 sequence: CASSIYRTEAFF. CDR3 DNA: TGTGCCAGTAGTATATATCGCACCGAAGCTTTCTTT. This sequence joins TRBV19 and TRBJ1-1, with D unresolved. V lost 2 bases to trimming and J lost 8 bases, with 9 bases between them. Germline CDR1 reads LNHDA; CDR2 reads SQIVND (reference sequence). The CDR3 has 12 amino acids.

The chain joins TRBV10-3 to TRBJ1-1; D is ambiguous. The CDR3 has 12 amino acids. V was clipped by 7 bases and J by 0 bases, with 6 bases between them. Germline CDR1 reads ENHRY; CDR2 reads SYGVKD. CDR3 in DNA: TGTGCCATCATGGGGATGAACACTGAAGCTTTCTTT. It codes for CAIMGMNTEAFF.

This chain joins TRBV7-6 and TRBJ1-4; D is undetermined. V was shortened by 1 base and J by 7 bases, with 10 bases between the two germline ends. Germline V CDR1 and CDR2: SGHVS, FNYEAQ. This CDR3 has 14 amino acids. The CDR3 reads CASSLDRGIEKLFF. Here the CDR3 DNA reads TGTGCCAGCAGCTTAGATAGAGGGATTGAAAAACTGTTTTTT.

The V gene is TRBV6-5, the J gene TRBJ1-2; TRBD1 might be the D (5 bases). The V end lost 1 base, the J end lost 5 bases, and 8 bases lay between the germline ends. This CDR3 comprises 13 residues. Germline CDR1 and CDR2: MNHEY and SVGAGI. The CDR3 sequence is CASSYLGVYGYTF. CDR3 nucleotides: TGTGCCAGCAGTTACTTGGGGGTGTATGGCTACACCTTC.

The genes are TRBV7-6 and TRBJ2-7; TRBD2 agrees at 10 bases. This CDR3 is 17 amino acids long. The V gene's germline CDR1 is SGHVS and CDR2 FNYEAQ. V was clipped by 6 bases and J by 0 bases; unmatched bases: 11. The CDR3 sequence: CASSSGLAGEGSYEQYF. CDR3 bases: TGTGCCAGCAGTTCCGGGCTAGCGGGGGAGGGCTCCTACGAGCAGTACTTC.

This chain links TRBV7-2 with TRBJ1-3; D call uncertain. This CDR3 has 17 amino acids. From germline, CDR1 is SGHTA and CDR2 FQGNSA. Trimming stripped 5 bases from V and 1 base from J, with 18 bases between. CDR3 loop: CASSGGRGPVSGNTIYF. The CDR3 DNA follows: TGTGCCAGCAGCGGAGGCAGAGGCCCCGTTTCTGGAAACACCATATATTTT.

This clone showed up just a few times. V usage is TRBV10-2 and J usage is TRBJ2-7; 9 nucleotides line up with TRBD1. From germline, CDR1 is WSHSY and CDR2 SAAADI. The CDR3 contains 15 residues. V shed 8 bases and J 4 bases; nucleotides not matched to a gene: 12. The CDR3 sequence is CASASRDRVMYEQYF. For the CDR3, the DNA is TGCGCCAGCGCCTCCCGGGACAGGGTAATGTACGAGCAGTACTTC.

The chain recombines TRBV10-3 with TRBJ1-6; no clear D. The germline CDR1 and CDR2 sequences are ENHRY and SYGVKD. The CDR3 contains 16 residues. Trimming stripped 0 bases from V and 8 bases from J, with 14 bases between. The CDR3 DNA reads as TGTGCCATCAGTGAGTCAAGGGTTCAGAATGATTCACCCCTCCACTTT. It specifies CAISESRVQNDSPLHF.

The rearrangement uses TRBV10-3 and TRBJ1-2; tentatively, D is TRBD1 (5 bases). The V end lost 0 bases, the J end lost 4 bases, and 9 bases lay between the germline ends. Per the germline V gene, CDR1 is ENHRY and CDR2 is SYGVKD. There are 14 residues in the CDR3. CDR3: CAISESRDVYGYTF. The CDR3, as DNA: TGTGCCATCAGTGAGTCGCGGGACGTCTATGGCTACACCTTC.

The chain recombines TRBV5-6 with TRBJ2-7; D unclear. V lost 5 bases and J 3 bases, leaving 12 bases between the germline ends. The CDR3 runs to 13 residues. Germline V gene data show CDR1 as SGHDT and CDR2 as YYEEEE. The CDR3 sequence: CASRLRGHYEQYF. The CDR3 DNA reads TGTGCCAGCAGACTGCGCGGCCACTACGAGCAGTACTTC.

This clone occurred a few times. The chain links TRBV30 to TRBJ2-3; D gene ambiguous. The CDR3 extends over 13 amino acids. Deletions cut 4 bases from V and 4 bases from J, with 12 bases between. The germline CDR1 and CDR2 sequences are GTSNPN and SVGIG (reference sequence). The CDR3 reads CAWIGYRSDTQYF. The CDR3, as DNA: TGTGCCTGGATAGGGTATCGGTCAGATACGCAGTATTTT.

In this sample, this clone turned up a few times. This rearrangement joins TRBV4-1 to TRBJ1-5, with TRBD1 as a possible D gene (5 bases). The CDR3 extends over 14 amino acids. V shed 0 bases and J shed 4 bases, with 7 bases lying between them. The germline gives CDR1 MGHRA, CDR2 YSYEKL. The DNA for the CDR3 is TGCGCCAGCAGCCAAGAGAAGGGGAATCAGCCCCAGCATTTT. Its translation is CASSQEKGNQPQHF.

V gene TRBV28 combines with J gene TRBJ2-3; no firm D call. Germline lookup yields CDR1 MDHEN and CDR2 SYDVKM. V dropped 4 bases and J dropped 5 bases, with 7 bases sitting between them. The CDR3 has 12 residues. The DNA for the CDR3 is TGTGCCAGCAGTTCCATGGAAGATACGCAGTATTTT. Translating gives CASSSMEDTQYF.

The chain has TRBV6-6 and TRBJ2-2, with TRBD2 identical over 9 bases. CDR1 and CDR2 from the germline V gene are MNHNY and SVGAGI (reference sequence). This CDR3 is built from 15 residues. Trimming cost V 7 bases and J 1 base; bases outside gene matches: 4. The CDR3 sequence: CASKRGEVNTGELFF. CDR3 coding DNA: TGTGCCAGCAAGCGGGGGGAGGTGAACACCGGGGAGCTGTTTTTT.

The chain is built from TRBV11-3 and TRBJ1-1, with D hard to call. Germline CDR1 is SGHNT and CDR2 is YENEEA. There are 13 residues in the CDR3. Trimming removed 5 bases from V and 7 bases from J, with 14 bases in between. DNA for the CDR3: TGTGCCAGCAGCCCGGGAGGGATGAGTGAAGCTTTCTTT. Its protein product is CASSPGGMSEAFF.

The V and J genes are TRBV6-1 and TRBJ2-3; D may be TRBD1 (5 bases). Trimming left V 4 bases short and J 4 bases short, with 9 bases between. Germline values: CDR1 MNHNS, CDR2 SASEGT. This CDR3 has 13 amino acids. CDR3 DNA sequence: TGTGCCAGCAGTGTGACAGCAGCAGATACGCAGTATTTT. It specifies CASSVTAADTQYF.

This sequence joins TRBV19 and TRBJ1-2; D gene unclear. The CDR3 spans 12 residues. V was clipped by 8 bases and J by 3 bases, with 10 bases between them. CDR1 and CDR2 (germline): LNHDA, SQIVND (reference sequence). CDR3 region: CASGNGYYGYTF. The CDR3 DNA sequence: TGTGCCAGTGGGAACGGCTACTATGGCTACACCTTC. Full variable domain (remainder filled in from reference TRBV19 and TRBJ1-2): DGGITQSPKYLFRKEGQNVTLSCEQNLNHDAMYWYRQDPGQGLRLIYYSQIVNDFQKGDIAEGYSVSREKKESFPLTVTSAQKNPTAFYLCASGNGYYGYTFGSGTRLTVV.

The rearrangement joins TRBV30 to TRBJ1-1; the D gene is possibly TRBD1 (5 bases). Trimming pared 0 bases from V and 1 base from J, leaving 9 bases between. The CDR3 spans 14 residues. CDR1 is GTSNPN, CDR2 SVGIG, per germline (reference sequence). CDR3 in DNA: TGTGCCTGGAGTGTAAGACAGTCGAACACTGAAGCTTTCTTT. It codes for CAWSVRQSNTEAFF.

V and J are TRBV29-1 and TRBJ1-2; D possibly corresponds to TRBD1 (6 bases). The CDR3 has 16 amino acids. V lost 6 bases and J 4 bases, leaving 24 bases between the germline ends. Germline-derived CDR1 and CDR2 are SQVTM and ANQGSEA. CDR3 protein: CSVGSTGTLRSYGYTF. Here the CDR3 DNA reads TGCAGCGTGGGTTCCACCGGGACACTACGTTCCTATGGCTACACCTTC.